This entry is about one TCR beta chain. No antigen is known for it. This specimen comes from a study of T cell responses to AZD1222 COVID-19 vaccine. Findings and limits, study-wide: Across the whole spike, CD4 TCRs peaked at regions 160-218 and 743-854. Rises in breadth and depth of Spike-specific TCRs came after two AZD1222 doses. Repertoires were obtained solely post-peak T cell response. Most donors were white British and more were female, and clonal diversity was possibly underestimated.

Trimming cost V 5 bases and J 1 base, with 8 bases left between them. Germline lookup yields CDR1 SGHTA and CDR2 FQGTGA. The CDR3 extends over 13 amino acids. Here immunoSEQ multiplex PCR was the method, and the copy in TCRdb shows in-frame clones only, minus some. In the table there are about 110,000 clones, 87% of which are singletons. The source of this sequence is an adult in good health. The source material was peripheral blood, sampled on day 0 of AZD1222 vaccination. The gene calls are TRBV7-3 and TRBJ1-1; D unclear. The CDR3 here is CASSETPNTEAFF. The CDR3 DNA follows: TGTGCCAGCAGCGAGACACCGAACACTGAAGCTTTCTTT.